These 18 T cell receptor beta chains originate from one sample sequenced in a study of blood T cell repertoires in COVID-19. The assay was immunoSEQ multiplex PCR, and TCRdb's table has in-frame clones only and misses some. This table holds over 100,000 clones, about 90% found once. The sample taken for sequencing was peripheral blood. The receptors come from a man between 18 and 29 years old with acute or convalescent COVID-19.

J is TRBJ1-5 and V is TRBV6-5, with TRBD1 matching over 10 bases. Germline values: CDR1 MNHEY, CDR2 SVGAGI. V dropped 6 bases and J dropped 4; count of bases not matched to a gene: 3. There are 14 residues in the CDR3. The CDR3 DNA sequence: TGTGCCAGCAGGACAGGGGGCGGGAATCAGCCCCAGCATTTT. Residues: CASRTGGGNQPQHF.

This chain links TRBV9 with TRBJ1-5, with 9 bases lining up with TRBD1. The junction had 2 bases not matched to a gene; V was cut back by 0 bases and J by 4 bases. The CDR3 sequence is 15 residues long. The germline V gene has CDR1 SGDLS and CDR2 YYNGEE. The CDR3 here is CASSVGGTGNQPQHF. The CDR3, as DNA: TGTGCCAGCAGCGTAGGGGGGACAGGGAATCAGCCCCAGCATTTT.

This clone was seen a single time. The CDR3 region has the DNA TGTGCCAGCAGCTTCGGGACAGGGCTAAGGGACTACGAGCAGTACTTC. Protein product: CASSFGTGLRDYEQYF. The gene calls are TRBV5-5 and TRBJ2-7; 9 positions agree with TRBD1. CDR3 length: 16 residues. Trimming took 2 bases from V and 3 from J; bases not matched to a gene: 9. Germline lookup yields CDR1 SGHKS and CDR2 YYEKEE (reference sequence).

The chain combines TRBV2 with TRBJ1-5, with a weak D call TRBD1 (6 bases). The CDR3 covers 14 residues. Germline V CDR1 and CDR2: SNHLY, FYNNEI. V lost 5 bases and J 6 bases, leaving 14 bases between the germline ends. This chain's CDR3 is CASSLEGGGQPQHF. CDR3 nucleotide sequence: TGTGCCAGCAGTCTGGAAGGGGGGGGTCAGCCCCAGCATTTT. Full variable domain (missing parts from reference TRBV2 and TRBJ1-5): EPEVTQTPSHQVTQMGQEVILRCVPISNHLYFYWYRQILGQKVEFLVSFYNNEISEKSEIFDDQFSVERPDGSNFTLKIRSTKLEDSAMYFCASSLEGGGQPQHFGDGTRLSIL.

The rearrangement uses TRBV15 and TRBJ1-2, with D possibly TRBD1 on 5 matching bases. V was shortened by 4 bases and J by 8 bases, with 17 bases between the two germline ends. The germline gives CDR1 LNHNV, CDR2 YYDKDF (reference sequence). The CDR3 runs 14 residues. In nucleotides, the CDR3 is TGTGCCACCAGCACCCCATCAGGGTATCGGGGCTACACCTTC. Its translation: CATSTPSGYRGYTF.

This chain joins TRBV12-3 or TRBV12-4 and TRBJ1-6, with 7 nucleotides matching TRBD1. The CDR3 length is 12 residues. J lost 9 bases, V lost 6 bases, and 2 bases had no gene match. This chain's CDR3 is CASSRDSSPLHF. As DNA, the CDR3 is TGTGCCAGCAGCCGGGACAGTTCACCCCTCCACTTT.

The genes are TRBV5-8 and TRBJ1-6; D remains ambiguous. Trimming removed 0 bases at V and 0 bases at J, with 10 bases between. Germline CDR1 SGHTS, CDR2 YDEGEE. The CDR3 totals 17 residues. CDR3 residues: CASSLGSLSSYNSPLHF. CDR3 in DNA: TGTGCCAGCAGCTTGGGGTCCCTGAGCTCCTATAATTCACCCCTCCACTTT.

The rearrangement joins TRBV19 to TRBJ1-5; D possibly corresponds to TRBD1 (6 bases). The germline gives CDR1 LNHDA, CDR2 SQIVND (reference sequence). Trimming removed 4 bases at V and 1 base at J, with 17 bases between. This CDR3 comprises 17 residues. The CDR3 region is CASSTSQGGRSNQPQHF. CDR3 nucleotide sequence: TGTGCCAGTAGTACTTCTCAAGGGGGTAGGAGCAATCAGCCCCAGCATTTT.

V gene TRBV6-2 or TRBV6-3 combines with J gene TRBJ2-7; TRBD2 agrees at 9 bases. Germline V CDR1 and CDR2: MNHEY, SVGEGT. V lost 4 bases to trimming and J lost 2 bases; unmatched junction nucleotides: 6. CDR3 length equals 15 residues. For the CDR3, the DNA is TGTGCCAGCAGTTCCCCGGGACTAGCTGCCTACGAGCAGTACTTC. Its translation: CASSSPGLAAYEQYF.

The V call is TRBV19, the J call TRBJ1-4, with D possibly TRBD1 on 6 matching bases. With 5 bases removed from V and 6 bases from J, the gap between germline ends came to 16 bases. Germline V gene data show CDR1 as LNHDA and CDR2 as SQIVND (reference sequence). This CDR3 is 15 amino acids long. The CDR3 DNA reads TGTGCCAGTAGTCGCATCACAGGGCACGATGAAAAACTGTTTTTT. It is translated as CASSRITGHDEKLFF.

This clone was observed once. As DNA, the CDR3 is TGTGCCAGCAGCTTAGTTTCGACTAGCGGGAGACACAATGAGCAGTTCTTC. The encoded protein is CASSLVSTSGRHNEQFF. The chain combines TRBV7-8 with TRBJ2-1; 12 nucleotides agree with TRBD2. The CDR3 is made up of 17 amino acids. CDR1 and CDR2 from the germline V gene are SGHVS and FQNEAQ. J gave up 5 bases and V 1 base, and 6 bases lay outside the gene matches. The full variable domain, in which reference TRBV7-8 and TRBJ2-1 provide the parts outside the CDR3, is GAGVSQSPRYKVAKRGQDVALRCDPISGHVSLFWYQQALGQGPEFLTYFQNEAQLDKSGLPSDRFFAERPEGSVSTLKIQRTQQEDSAVYLCASSLVSTSGRHNEQFFGPGTRLTVL.

V is TRBV5-5 and J is TRBJ1-2, with 11 bases lining up with TRBD1. Germline V gives CDR1 SGHKS, CDR2 YYEKEE (reference sequence). With 6 bases clipped from V and 4 bases from J, the junction kept 17 bases outside the gene matches. The CDR3 totals 18 residues. CDR3 DNA sequence: TGTGCCAGCACCACAGGGCGGACAGGGGGCGATTCCCTCTATGGCTACACCTTC. Residues: CASTTGRTGGDSLYGYTF.

On this clone: The sample holds other DNA sequences that translate to the same CDR3. In DNA form, the CDR3 reads TGTGCCAGCAGTTATGACAGGGCGAACACTGAAGCTTTCTTT. Protein: CASSYDRANTEAFF. The V and J genes are TRBV6-5 and TRBJ1-1, with 7 bases lining up with TRBD1. Germline V gene lookup returns CDR1 MNHEY and CDR2 SVGAGI. With V trimmed by 3 bases and J by 1 base, 2 bases remained unmatched. The CDR3 length is 14 residues.

Worth noting for this clone: This sample includes further DNA sequences coding for the same CDR3. The chain employs TRBV18 and TRBJ2-2; the D gene is possibly TRBD1 (5 bases). The V end was cut by 1 base, the J end by 5 bases, with 11 bases between. The germline CDR1 and CDR2 sequences are KGHSH and LQKENI. This CDR3 has 15 residues. CDR3 DNA sequence: TGTGCCAGCTCACCACAAAGGGGTGGAACCGGGGAGCTGTTTTTT. Its translation is CASSPQRGGTGELFF. Complete variable domain (other parts from reference TRBV18 and TRBJ2-2): NAGVMQNPRHLVRRRGQEARLRCSPMKGHSHVYWYRQLPEEGLKFMVYLQKENIIDESGMPKERFSAEFPKEGPSILRIQQVVRGDSAAYFCASSPQRGGTGELFFGEGSRLTVL.

The chain joins TRBV29-1 to TRBJ1-2, with 8 bases fitting TRBD1. This CDR3 spans 19 amino acids. From germline, CDR1 is SQVTM and CDR2 ANQGSEA. Unmatched junction bases numbered 17, after V lost 0 bases and J lost 2 bases. The CDR3 DNA reads TGCAGCGTTGAAGATGAGAAGCCGGGACAGGTACTCCCCAACTATGGCTACACCTTC. It translates to CSVEDEKPGQVLPNYGYTF.

V and J are TRBV4-1 and TRBJ1-3; D not certain. V was clipped by 4 bases and J by 0 bases, with 10 bases between them. The CDR3 totals 15 residues. Germline V CDR1 and CDR2: MGHRA, YSYEKL. As DNA, the CDR3 is TGCGCCAGCAGCCGCCCAGGATTCTCTGGAAACACCATATATTTT. This codes for CASSRPGFSGNTIYF.

The J gene is TRBJ1-3, the V gene TRBV7-2, with 8 bases aligning to TRBD1. Germline V gene lookup returns CDR1 SGHTA and CDR2 FQGNSA. V lost 5 bases, J lost 4 bases, and 4 bases stayed unmatched. The CDR3 runs to 14 residues. The CDR3 is CASSVDRGGNTIYF. CDR3 coding DNA: TGTGCCAGCAGCGTTGACAGGGGAGGAAACACCATATATTTT.

The DNA of the CDR3 is TGTGCCACCAGTGACTCTAACGCGGGGGAGGGCAATGAGCAGTTCTTC. Protein: CATSDSNAGEGNEQFF. This chain connects TRBV24-1 to TRBJ2-1, with TRBD2 matching over 7 bases. There are 16 residues in the CDR3. V gave up 4 bases and J gave up 6 bases; unmatched junction bases: 11. Germline loops: CDR1 KGHDR, CDR2 SFDVKD.